Below are 5 T cell receptor beta chains sequenced from a single sample in a study of blood T cell repertoires in COVID-19. Using immunoSEQ multiplex PCR, the repertoire was profiled, and TCRdb retains in-frame clones only, with some absent. This sample has around 70,000 clones, with 70% to 90% found just once. Sequenced input: peripheral blood. The receptors come from a woman aged 80 or older with active or convalescent COVID-19.

The rearrangement uses TRBV9 and TRBJ1-2; D possibly corresponds to TRBD1 (5 bases). Germline V gene lookup returns CDR1 SGDLS and CDR2 YYNGEE. The CDR3 loop spans 15 amino acids. The V end lost 2 bases, the J end lost 2 bases, and 13 bases lay between the germline ends. This chain's CDR3 is CASSVSAGVNYGYTF. CDR3 bases: TGTGCCAGCAGCGTCTCTGCGGGGGTCAACTATGGCTACACCTTC.

The chain links TRBV6-5 to TRBJ1-4; a possible D gene is TRBD1 (6 bases). Germline loops: CDR1 MNHEY, CDR2 SVGAGI. V lost 0 bases, J lost 5 bases, and 10 bases lay in between. The CDR3 has 15 residues. The CDR3 sequence: CASSYSQGPNEKLFF. The CDR3 DNA follows: TGTGCCAGCAGTTACTCTCAGGGGCCCAATGAAAAACTGTTTTTT.

This clone occurred a few times. The rearrangement uses TRBV27 and TRBJ1-6; 7 bases align to TRBD1. V shed 3 bases, J shed 8 bases, and the junction held 4 bases outside the gene matches. Germline CDR1 is MNHEY and CDR2 is SMNVEV (reference sequence). This CDR3 is 14 amino acids long. The CDR3 spells CASSLTGRYSPLHF. The DNA of the CDR3 is TGTGCCAGCAGTTTGACAGGGAGGTATTCACCCCTCCACTTT.

The chain has TRBV29-1 and TRBJ2-2; D is ambiguous. Trimming cost V 4 bases and J 4 bases, with 10 bases left between them. The CDR3 loop spans 13 amino acids. Germline assignment: CDR1 SQVTM and CDR2 ANQGSEA. The CDR3 nucleotides read TGCAGCGTTGTTTTCAGACTCACCGGGGAGCTGTTTTTT. Protein product: CSVVFRLTGELFF.

CDR3 protein: CASSHPEGGSLSGNTIYF. CDR3 bases: TGTGCCAGCAGCCATCCCGAGGGAGGGTCCCTCTCTGGAAACACCATATATTTT. The V call is TRBV4-2, the J call TRBJ1-3, with D unresolved. The V end lost 3 bases, the J end lost 0 bases, and 18 bases lay between the germline ends. The CDR3 is 18 amino acids. Per the germline V gene, CDR1 is LGHNA and CDR2 is YNFKEQ.